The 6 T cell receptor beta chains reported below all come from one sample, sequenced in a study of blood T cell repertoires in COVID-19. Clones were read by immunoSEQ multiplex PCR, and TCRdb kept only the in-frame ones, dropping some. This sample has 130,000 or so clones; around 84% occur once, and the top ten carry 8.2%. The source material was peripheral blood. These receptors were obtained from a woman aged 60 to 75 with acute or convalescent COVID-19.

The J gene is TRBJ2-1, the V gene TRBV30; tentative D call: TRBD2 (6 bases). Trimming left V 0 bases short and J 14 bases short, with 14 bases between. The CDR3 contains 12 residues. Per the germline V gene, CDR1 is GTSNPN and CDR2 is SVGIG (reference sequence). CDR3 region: CAWSVGGEREFF. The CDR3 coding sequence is TGTGCCTGGAGTGTTGGAGGGGAGAGAGAGTTCTTC. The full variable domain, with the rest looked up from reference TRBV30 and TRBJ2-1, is SQTIHQWPATLVQPVGSPLSLECTVEGTSNPNLYWYRQAAGRGLQLLFYSVGIGQISSEVPQNLSASRPQDRQFILSSKKLLLSDSGFYLCAWSVGGEREFFGPGTRLTVL.

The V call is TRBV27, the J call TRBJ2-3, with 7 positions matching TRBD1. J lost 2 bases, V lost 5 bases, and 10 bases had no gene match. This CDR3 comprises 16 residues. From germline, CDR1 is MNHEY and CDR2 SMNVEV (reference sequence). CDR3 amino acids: CASSSVGTGDTDTQYF. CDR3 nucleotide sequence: TGTGCCAGCAGTAGCGTCGGTACAGGGGACACAGATACGCAGTATTTT.

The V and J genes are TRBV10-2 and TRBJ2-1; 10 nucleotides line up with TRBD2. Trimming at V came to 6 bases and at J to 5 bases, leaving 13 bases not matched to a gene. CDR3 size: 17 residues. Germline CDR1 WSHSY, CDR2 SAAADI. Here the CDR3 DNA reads TGCGCCAGCAGCCGCAGCCCCACTAGCGGGGTACACAATGAGCAGTTCTTC. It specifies CASSRSPTSGVHNEQFF.

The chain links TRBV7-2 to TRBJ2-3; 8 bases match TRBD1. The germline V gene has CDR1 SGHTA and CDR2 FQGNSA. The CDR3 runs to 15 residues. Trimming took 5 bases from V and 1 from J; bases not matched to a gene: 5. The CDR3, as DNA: TGTGCCAGCAGCCTCGCGGGACAGGGCACAGATACGCAGTATTTT. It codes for CASSLAGQGTDTQYF.

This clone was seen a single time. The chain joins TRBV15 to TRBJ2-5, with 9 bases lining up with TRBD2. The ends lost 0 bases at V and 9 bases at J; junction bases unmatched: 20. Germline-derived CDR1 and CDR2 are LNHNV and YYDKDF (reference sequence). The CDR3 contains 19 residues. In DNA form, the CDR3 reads TGTGCCACCAGCAGAGATAGGGGAGGAGGGGCTAGCGGGGTCAGGGCCCAGTACTTC. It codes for CATSRDRGGGASGVRAQYF. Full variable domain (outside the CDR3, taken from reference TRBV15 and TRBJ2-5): DAMVIQNPRYQVTQFGKPVTLSCSQTLNHNVMYWYQQKSSQAPKLLFHYYDKDFNNEADTPDNFQSRRPNTSFCFLDIRSPGLGDTAMYLCATSRDRGGGASGVRAQYFGPGTRLLVL.

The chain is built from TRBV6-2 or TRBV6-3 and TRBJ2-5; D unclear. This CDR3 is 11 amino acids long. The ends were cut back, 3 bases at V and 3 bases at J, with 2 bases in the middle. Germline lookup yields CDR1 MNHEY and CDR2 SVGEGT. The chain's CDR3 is CASSYKETQYF. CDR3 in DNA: TGTGCCAGCAGTTATAAAGAGACCCAGTACTTC.